These 11 T cell receptor beta chains were all obtained from the same sample, sequenced in a study of blood T cell repertoires in COVID-19. Assay used: immunoSEQ multiplex PCR; TCRdb lists only in-frame clones, some missing. The sample lists 250,000 to 300,000 clones; 70% to 90% were seen once. Sequencing used peripheral blood. All receptors come from a woman between 70 and 85 years old with COVID-19, enrolled during active disease.

V gene TRBV28 combines with J gene TRBJ2-7; 7 bases are a match to TRBD1. The CDR3 sequence is 14 residues long. V shed 8 bases and J 7 bases; nucleotides not matched to a gene: 14. Looked up from germline, CDR1 is MDHEN and CDR2 is SYDVKM. CDR3 region: CASLTPDRLREQYF. In nucleotides, the CDR3 is TGTGCCAGCTTGACCCCGGACAGGTTACGAGAGCAGTACTTC.

The chain combines TRBV18 with TRBJ2-2; 7 bases are a match to TRBD2. Germline-derived CDR1 and CDR2 are KGHSH and LQKENI. This CDR3 is built from 17 residues. The J segment lost 1 base and the V segment lost 1 base, leaving 6 bases of the junction unmatched. In DNA form, the CDR3 reads TGTGCCAGCTCACCACTCCCTTCGGGGGGGAACACCGGGGAGCTGTTTTTT. Its translation is CASSPLPSGGNTGELFF.

The V call is TRBV6-5, the J call TRBJ2-5; 8 nucleotides line up with TRBD2. The V gene's germline CDR1 is MNHEY and CDR2 SVGAGI. Unmatched junction bases numbered 17, after V lost 10 bases and J lost 7 bases. This CDR3 comprises 15 residues. In nucleotides, the CDR3 is TGTGCCACCCTATTCGGGGGGGCCGGTAAGGGGACCCAGTACTTC. It yields the protein CATLFGGAGKGTQYF.

This clone was counted a single time. V is TRBV29-1 and J is TRBJ1-3; D remains unclear. The V gene lost 4 bases and the J gene lost 3 bases, with 7 bases spanning the gap. Germline V gene sequence: CDR1 SQVTM, CDR2 ANQGSEA. There are 12 residues in the CDR3. The CDR3 coding sequence is TGCAGCGTTGTCGTACTTGGAAACACCATATATTTT. Translated: CSVVVLGNTIYF.

The rearrangement joins TRBV9 to TRBJ1-1; D is uncertain. This CDR3 comprises 15 residues. Germline CDR1 reads SGDLS; CDR2 reads YYNGEE. V lost 2 bases and J lost 2, with 13 bases in between. CDR3 residues: CASSVREGPNTEAFF. CDR3 nucleotide sequence: TGTGCCAGCAGCGTCCGGGAAGGACCCAACACTGAAGCTTTCTTT. Looking up the rest from reference TRBV9 and TRBJ1-1 gives the full variable domain: DSGVTQTPKHLITATGQRVTLRCSPRSGDLSVYWYQQSLDQGLQFLIQYYNGEERAKGNILERFSAQQFPDLHSELNLSSLELGDSALYFCASSVREGPNTEAFFGQGTRLTVV.

This chain connects TRBV4-1 to TRBJ1-1; maybe TRBD1 (6 bases). Trimming removed 0 bases from V and 4 bases from J, with 12 bases in between. CDR1 and CDR2 (germline): MGHRA, YSYEKL. CDR3 length: 15 amino acids. CDR3 sequence reads: CASSQEDTGTTEAFF. CDR3 nucleotide sequence: TGCGCCAGCAGCCAAGAGGATACAGGGACCACTGAAGCTTTCTTT.

The genes are TRBV27 and TRBJ2-2; D may be TRBD2 (6 bases). Trimming stripped 3 bases from V and 4 bases from J, with 24 bases between. Germline V CDR1 and CDR2: MNHEY, SMNVEV (reference sequence). The CDR3 has 19 amino acids. The CDR3 nucleotides are TGTGCCAGCAGTTTCCACCGGGGTTGGGCGGGGTTGGGCACCGGGGAGCTGTTTTTT. This sequence encodes CASSFHRGWAGLGTGELFF.

This clone appeared once. The same CDR3 can be traced to other DNA sequences in this sample. This sequence joins TRBV5-1 and TRBJ2-5; TRBD2 agrees at 8 bases. Germline V gene lookup returns CDR1 SGHRS and CDR2 YFSETQ. The CDR3 consists of 15 residues. After removal of 4 bases from V and 2 bases from J, the junction contained 7 bases not matched to a gene. CDR3 nucleotides: TGCGCCAGCAGCCCCGGGGGGGGAGGACAAGAGACCCAGTACTTC. Translating gives CASSPGGGGQETQYF.

This clone has just one count. The chain couples TRBV28 to TRBJ2-3; TRBD2 matches 11 bases. Looked up from germline, CDR1 is MDHEN and CDR2 is SYDVKM. J gave up 5 bases and V 3 bases, and 7 bases lay outside the gene matches. The CDR3 consists of 16 residues. CDR3 sequence reads: CASSFLSGGARDTQYF. CDR3 in DNA: TGTGCCAGCAGTTTTCTTAGCGGGGGGGCCAGAGATACGCAGTATTTT. The variable domain in full, completed from reference TRBV28 and TRBJ2-3, reads DVKVTQSSRYLVKRTGEKVFLECVQDMDHENMFWYRQDPGLGLRLIYFSYDVKMKEKGDIPEGYSVSREKKERFSLILESASTNQTSMYLCASSFLSGGARDTQYFGPGTRLTVL.

This clone came up once. The CDR3, as DNA: TGTGCCAGCATCCTACAGGGTGGCCCCCAAGAGACCCAGTACTTC. Its translation is CASILQGGPQETQYF. The chain is built from TRBV2 and TRBJ2-5; D is possibly TRBD1 (6 bases). V was pared by 7 bases and J by 1 base, with 16 bases between. The germline V gene has CDR1 SNHLY and CDR2 FYNNEI. This CDR3 has 15 amino acids.

CDR3 bases: TGTGCCACAGAGGGGGCGGGTTATGACGAGCAGTACTTC. Translation: CATEGAGYDEQYF. The chain carries TRBV2 and TRBJ2-7, with TRBD1 matching 7 bases. Trimming cost V 10 bases and J 5 bases; bases outside gene matches: 11. Germline V gene data show CDR1 as SNHLY and CDR2 as FYNNEI. The length of the CDR3 is 13 residues.